One T cell receptor beta chain is described in this entry. The antigen remains undetermined. This sample is drawn from a study of shared clonotypes between healthy human individuals. Study background: Samples came from a couple of female and three male donors aged 18 to 49. Study observations and caveats: Non-shared clonotypes had lower generation probabilities than those shared by all four donors. Incompleteness in sorted-subset sequencing, despite large depth, was shown by rarefaction.

Researchers divided each subset's genomic DNA evenly across several immunoSEQ plates. Some clones are missing from TCRdb's copy, which holds only in-frame ones; the method was immunoSEQ multiplex PCR. The profile shows some 2,000,000 clones, about 95% of them singletons. The naive CD8 population came from CD45RO-negative cells selected for CCR7, without terminally differentiated effector memory CD45RA+ cells. The germline V and J ends were trimmed by 4 bases and 6 bases, with 16 bases remaining between them. This CDR3 is built from 15 residues. Germline loops: CDR1 SGDLS, CDR2 YYNGEE. The chain uses TRBV9 and TRBJ2-2; D gene uncertain. The sequenced sample consisted of naive CD8+ T cells sorted from blood. The sequence was obtained from a man between 18 and 29 years old in good health. CDR3 nucleotide sequence: TGTGCCAGCAGCCCCGAACCTCCCGTTCCCGGGGAGCTGTTTTTT. Encoded protein: CASSPEPPVPGELFF.